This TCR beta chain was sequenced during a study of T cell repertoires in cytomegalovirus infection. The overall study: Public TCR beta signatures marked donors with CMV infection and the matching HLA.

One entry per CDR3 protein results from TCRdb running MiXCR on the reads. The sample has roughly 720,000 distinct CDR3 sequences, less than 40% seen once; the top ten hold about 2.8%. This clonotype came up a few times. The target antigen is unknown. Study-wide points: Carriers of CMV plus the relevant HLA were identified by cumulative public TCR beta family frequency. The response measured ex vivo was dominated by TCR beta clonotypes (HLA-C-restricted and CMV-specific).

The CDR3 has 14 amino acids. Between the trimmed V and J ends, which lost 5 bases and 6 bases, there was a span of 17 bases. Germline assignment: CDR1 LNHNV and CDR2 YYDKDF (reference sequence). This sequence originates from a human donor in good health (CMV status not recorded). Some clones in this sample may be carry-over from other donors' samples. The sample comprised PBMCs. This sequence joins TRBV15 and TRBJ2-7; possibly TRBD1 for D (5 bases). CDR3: CATSPESRTGEQYF. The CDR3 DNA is TGTGCCACCAGCCCCGAAAGTAGAACAGGCGAGCAGTACTTC. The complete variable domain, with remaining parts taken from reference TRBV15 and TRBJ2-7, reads DAMVIQNPRYQVTQFGKPVTLSCSQTLNHNVMYWYQQKSSQAPKLLFHYYDKDFNNEADTPDNFQSRRPNTSFCFLDIRSPGLGDTAMYLCATSPESRTGEQYFGPGTRLTVT.